This TCR beta chain was retrieved from a study of blood T cell repertoires in COVID-19. Across the whole study: T cells, B-cell-depleted T cells, or PBMCs provided the cDNA or gDNA that served as material.

Study processing details: It was from reference gene primer amplification that nucleated cell counts were estimated. Measured with immunoSEQ multiplex PCR; TCRdb has only the in-frame clones, and not every one. V and J calls and clone size come straight from that table; D and trimming were deduced from the DNA. Here the sample spans over 60,000 clones, less than 95% being singletons. The CDR3 length is 13 residues. With 8 bases removed from V and 0 bases from J, the gap between germline ends came to 9 bases. The germline V gene encodes CDR1 SNHLY and CDR2 FYNNEI. Enrolled during active infection, Seattle patients were then followed longitudinally.

Sample: peripheral blood. This TCR was recovered from a man aged 50 or older with COVID-19, enrolled during active disease. This rearrangement joins TRBV2 to TRBJ2-3; no firm D call. Here the CDR3 reads CASRIGSTDTQYF. DNA of the CDR3: TGTGCCAGCCGGATCGGGAGCACAGATACGCAGTATTTT.